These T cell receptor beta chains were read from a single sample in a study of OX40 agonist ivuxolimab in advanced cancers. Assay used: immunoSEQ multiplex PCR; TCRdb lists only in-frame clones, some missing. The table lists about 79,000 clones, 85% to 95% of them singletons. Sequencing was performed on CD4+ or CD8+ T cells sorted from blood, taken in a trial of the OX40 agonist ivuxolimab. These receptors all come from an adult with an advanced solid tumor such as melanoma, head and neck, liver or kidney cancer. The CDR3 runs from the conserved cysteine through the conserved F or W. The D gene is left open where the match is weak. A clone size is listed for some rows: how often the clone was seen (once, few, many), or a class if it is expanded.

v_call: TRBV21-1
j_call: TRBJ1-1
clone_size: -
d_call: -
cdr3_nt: TGTGCCAGCAGCAAAGCGCTAAGGGACGGGGGGAAAGTGATGAAAGCTTTCTTT
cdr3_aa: CASSKALRDGGKVMKAFF

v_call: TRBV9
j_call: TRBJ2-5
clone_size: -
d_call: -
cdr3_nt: TGTGCCAGCAGCGTAGAATGGGGGCAAGAGACCCAGTACTTC
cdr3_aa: CASSVEWGQETQYF

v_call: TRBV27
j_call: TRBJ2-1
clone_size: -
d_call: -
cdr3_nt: TGTGCCAGCAGTTTAAGTGGCCATGAGCAGTTCTTC
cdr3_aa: CASSLSGHEQFF

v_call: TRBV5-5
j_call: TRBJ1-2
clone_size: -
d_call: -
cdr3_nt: TGTGCCAGCAGCCCTCAAGGGCCCTTCTATGGCTACACCTTC
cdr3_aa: CASSPQGPFYGYTF

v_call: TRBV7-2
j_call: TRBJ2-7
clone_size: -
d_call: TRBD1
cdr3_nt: TGTGCCAGCAGCCCCCTCCTGGGACAGGGGTTTCACGAGCAGTACTTC
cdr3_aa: CASSPLLGQGFHEQYF

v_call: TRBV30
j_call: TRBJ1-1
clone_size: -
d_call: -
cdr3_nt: TGTGCCTGCTGGGGGGGAAGCAACACTGAAGCTTTCTTT
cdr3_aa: CACWGGSNTEAFF

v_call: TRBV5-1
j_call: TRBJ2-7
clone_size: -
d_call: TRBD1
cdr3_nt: TGCGCCAGCAGCCCCGGGGACAGGGAGGCCTACGAGCAGTACTTC
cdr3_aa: CASSPGDREAYEQYF

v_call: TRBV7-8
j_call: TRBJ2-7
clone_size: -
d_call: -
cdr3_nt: TGTGCCAGCACCCACAGGGGGGGATACGAGCAGTACTTC
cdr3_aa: CASTHRGGYEQYF

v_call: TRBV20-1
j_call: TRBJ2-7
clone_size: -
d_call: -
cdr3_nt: TGCAGTGCTACCGACTTCGACGAGCAGTACTTC
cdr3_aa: CSATDFDEQYF

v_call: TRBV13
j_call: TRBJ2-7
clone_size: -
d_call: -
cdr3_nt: TGTGCCAGCAGCTTAGTCAGGGGCCCTTACGAGCAGTACTTC
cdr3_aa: CASSLVRGPYEQYF

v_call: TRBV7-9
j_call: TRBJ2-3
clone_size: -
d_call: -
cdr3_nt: TGTGCCAGCAGTCAAAACCAGGGTTCCACAGATACGCAGTATTTT
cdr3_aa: CASSQNQGSTDTQYF

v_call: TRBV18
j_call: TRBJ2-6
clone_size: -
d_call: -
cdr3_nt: TGTGCCAGCTCACCCACCCCTACAGGGACGCTCTCTGGGGCCAACGTCCTGACTTTC
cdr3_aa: CASSPTPTGTLSGANVLTF

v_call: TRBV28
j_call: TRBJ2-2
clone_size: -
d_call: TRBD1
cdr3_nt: TGTGCCAGCAGTTTATCAGCCTTTATTATCACAGGGGGCGAAACCGGGGAGCTGTTTTTT
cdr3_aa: CASSLSAFIITGGETGELFF

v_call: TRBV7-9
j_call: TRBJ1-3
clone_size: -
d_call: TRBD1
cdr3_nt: TGTGCCACCGGGGAGAGTGCGGGACAGGGAAACAGTTCTGGAAACACCATATATTTT
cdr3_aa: CATGESAGQGNSSGNTIYF

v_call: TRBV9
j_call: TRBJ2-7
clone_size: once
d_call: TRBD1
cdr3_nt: TGTGCCAGCAGCGTAGAGGGACAGACCTACGAGCAGTACTTC
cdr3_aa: CASSVEGQTYEQYF

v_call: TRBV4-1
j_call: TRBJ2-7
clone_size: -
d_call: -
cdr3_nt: TGCGCCAGCAGCCAAGCCCTCAGTCACGAGCAGTACTTC
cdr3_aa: CASSQALSHEQYF

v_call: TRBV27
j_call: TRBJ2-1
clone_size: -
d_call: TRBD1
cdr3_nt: TGTGCCAGCAGTCGGGACAGGAGCTCCTACAATGAGCAGTTCTTC
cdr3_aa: CASSRDRSSYNEQFF

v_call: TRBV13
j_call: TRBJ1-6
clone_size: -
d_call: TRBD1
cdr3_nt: TGTGCCAGCAGCGACAGCTCAGGGGGGAATTCACCCCTCCACTTT
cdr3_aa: CASSDSSGGNSPLHF

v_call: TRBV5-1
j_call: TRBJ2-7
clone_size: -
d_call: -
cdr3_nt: TGCGCCAGCAGCTTGGCCGCAACACCGACCTACGAGCAGTACTTC
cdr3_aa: CASSLAATPTYEQYF

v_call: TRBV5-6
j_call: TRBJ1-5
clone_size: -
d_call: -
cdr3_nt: TGTGCCAGCAGCGGCGGATGGGGTGGGCAGCCCCAGCATTTT
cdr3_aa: CASSGGWGGQPQHF

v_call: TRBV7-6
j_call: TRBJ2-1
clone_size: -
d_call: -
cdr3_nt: TGTGCCAGCAGCTTAGACCGATCACTAGGACGGGGTGAGCAGTTCTTC
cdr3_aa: CASSLDRSLGRGEQFF

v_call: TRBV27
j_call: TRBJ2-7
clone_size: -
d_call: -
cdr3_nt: TGTGCCAGCAGTTATGCCAGTTCCTACGAGCAGTACTTC
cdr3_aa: CASSYASSYEQYF

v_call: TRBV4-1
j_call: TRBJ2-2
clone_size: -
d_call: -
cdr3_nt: TGCGCCAGCAGCTCCGGGACTGAGAACACCGGGGAGCTGTTTTTT
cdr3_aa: CASSSGTENTGELFF

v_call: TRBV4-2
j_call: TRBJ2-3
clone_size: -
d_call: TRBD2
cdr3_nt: TGTGCCAGCAGCCAAGAACTCCCGGGGGGGGATACGCAGTATTTT
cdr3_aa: CASSQELPGGDTQYF

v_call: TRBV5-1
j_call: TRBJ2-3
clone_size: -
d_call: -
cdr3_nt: TGCGCCAGCAGAATACTAGAGCAGCCTCGAGATACGCAGTATTTT
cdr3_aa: CASRILEQPRDTQYF

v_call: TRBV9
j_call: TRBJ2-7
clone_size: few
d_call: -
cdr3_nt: TGTGCCAGCAGCGTAGCCTCATTGGGGAACGAGCAGTACTTC
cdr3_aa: CASSVASLGNEQYF

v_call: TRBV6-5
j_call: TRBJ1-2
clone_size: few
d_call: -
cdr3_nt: TGTGCCAGCAGTTACTCGAGGGTGGTGTTTTATGGCTACACCTTC
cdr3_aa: CASSYSRVVFYGYTF

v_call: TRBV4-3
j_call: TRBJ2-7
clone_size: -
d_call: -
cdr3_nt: TGCGCCAGCAGCCAGGTACATGGTAGCTCCTACGAGCAGTACTTC
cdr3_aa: CASSQVHGSSYEQYF

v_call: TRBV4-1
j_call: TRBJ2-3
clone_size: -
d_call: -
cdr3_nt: TGCGCCAGCAGCGCCGGGACCATGAGCACAGATACGCAGTATTTT
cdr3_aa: CASSAGTMSTDTQYF

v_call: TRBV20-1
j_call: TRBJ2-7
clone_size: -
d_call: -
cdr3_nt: TGCAGCGCTGGCAGAGGCAACGAGCAGTACTTC
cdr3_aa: CSAGRGNEQYF

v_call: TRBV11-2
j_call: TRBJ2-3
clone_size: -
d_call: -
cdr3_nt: TGTGCCAGCAGCTTAAAGGCAGATACGCAGTATTTT
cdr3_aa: CASSLKADTQYF

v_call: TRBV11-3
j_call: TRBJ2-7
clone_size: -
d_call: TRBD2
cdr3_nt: TGTGCCAGCAGCTCGGGGGGGGTCGAGCAGTACTTC
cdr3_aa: CASSSGGVEQYF

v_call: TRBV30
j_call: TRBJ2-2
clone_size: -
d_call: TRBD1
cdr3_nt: TGTGCCTGGAGTGTAGGGGGACAGGGGAACACCGGGGAGCTGTTTTTT
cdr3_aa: CAWSVGGQGNTGELFF

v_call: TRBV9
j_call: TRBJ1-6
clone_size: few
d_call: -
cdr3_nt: TGTGCCAGCAGCGTAGGAGACAATTCACCCCTCCACTTT
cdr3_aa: CASSVGDNSPLHF

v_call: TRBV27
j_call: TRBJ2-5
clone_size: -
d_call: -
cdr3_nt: TGTGCCAGCAGTTTAGGGGGCGGGGAGACCCAGTACTTC
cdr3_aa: CASSLGGGETQYF

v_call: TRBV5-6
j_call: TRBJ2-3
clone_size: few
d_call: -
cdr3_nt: TGTGCCAGCAGACCCATTACTAGCTCCCCAGATACGCAGTATTTT
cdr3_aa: CASRPITSSPDTQYF

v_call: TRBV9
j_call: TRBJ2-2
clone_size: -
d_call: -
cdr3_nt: TGTGCCAGCCGGGGAGACGCGAACACCGGGGAGCTGTTTTTT
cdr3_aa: CASRGDANTGELFF

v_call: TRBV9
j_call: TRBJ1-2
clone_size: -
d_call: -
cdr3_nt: TGTGCCAGCAGCGAACTTGTCGGGGGAACCTATGGCTACACCTTC
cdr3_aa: CASSELVGGTYGYTF

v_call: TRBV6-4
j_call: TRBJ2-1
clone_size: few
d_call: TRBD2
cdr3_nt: TGTGCCAGCAGTGACTCGATTAACTCCGCTAGCGGGGGGGCCGGTGAGCAGTTCTTC
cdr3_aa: CASSDSINSASGGAGEQFF

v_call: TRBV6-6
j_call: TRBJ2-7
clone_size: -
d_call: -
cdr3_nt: TGTGCCAGCAGTTACACTGCCGAGCAGTACTTC
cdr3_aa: CASSYTAEQYF

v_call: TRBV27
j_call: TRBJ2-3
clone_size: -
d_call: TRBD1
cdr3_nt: TGTGCCAGCAGTTTAGGCCCAGGGGGCGTCACAGATACGCAGTATTTT
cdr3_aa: CASSLGPGGVTDTQYF

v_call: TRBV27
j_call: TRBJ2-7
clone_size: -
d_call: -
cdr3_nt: TGTGCCAGCATGGGGGCAACTTCCTACGAGCAGTACTTC
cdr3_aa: CASMGATSYEQYF

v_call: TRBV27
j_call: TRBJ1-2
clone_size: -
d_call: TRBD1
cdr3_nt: TGTGCCAGCAGTTCGGACAGGGATCTAACTAACTATGGCTACACCTTC
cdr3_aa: CASSSDRDLTNYGYTF

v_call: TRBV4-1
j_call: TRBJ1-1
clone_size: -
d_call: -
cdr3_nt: TGCGCCAGCAGCCGGTCGGGGAATATGAACACTGAAGCTTTCTTT
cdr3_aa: CASSRSGNMNTEAFF

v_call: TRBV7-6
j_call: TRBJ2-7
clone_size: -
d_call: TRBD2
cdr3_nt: TGTGCCAGCAGCTTAGGACCCGTAAGCGGGGGGGCCGAGCAGTACTTC
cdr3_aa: CASSLGPVSGGAEQYF

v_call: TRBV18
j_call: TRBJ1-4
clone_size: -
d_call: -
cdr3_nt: TGTGCCAGCTCACCTATAGGGTCTAATGAAAAACTGTTTTTT
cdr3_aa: CASSPIGSNEKLFF